The 3 T cell receptor beta chains given below trace back to one sample, sequenced in a study of blood T cell repertoires in COVID-19. Sequenced by immunoSEQ multiplex PCR; TCRdb stores in-frame clones only, minus some. The sample consists of 250,000 or so clones, more than 75% of them appearing once. Sequencing was done on a sample of peripheral blood. These receptors came from a woman in her 40s who had recovered from COVID-19.

The rearrangement joins TRBV5-6 to TRBJ2-7, with 7 bases lining up with TRBD2. The J segment lost 7 bases and the V segment lost 3 bases, leaving 7 bases of the junction unmatched. The CDR3 contains 13 residues. Germline assignment: CDR1 SGHDT and CDR2 YYEEEE. CDR3 nucleotide sequence: TGTGCCAGCAGCTCATGGGCGGGGGAGGAGCAGTACTTC. Translating gives CASSSWAGEEQYF.

The J gene is TRBJ2-1, the V gene TRBV9; the match to TRBD2 covers 11 bases. V shed 3 bases, J shed 7 bases, and the junction held 9 bases outside the gene matches. Germline V gene lookup returns CDR1 SGDLS and CDR2 YYNGEE. This CDR3 contains 16 residues. The CDR3 DNA reads as TGTGCCAGCAGCGGGAGGACTAGCGGGCCCCGAAATGAGCAGTTCTTC. This sequence encodes CASSGRTSGPRNEQFF.

The V gene is TRBV6-5, the J gene TRBJ2-5; possibly TRBD1 for D (5 bases). This CDR3 spans 14 amino acids. In germline, CDR1 is MNHEY, CDR2 SVGAGI. Trimming cost V 6 bases and J 6 bases, with 17 bases left between them. Written as DNA, the CDR3 is TGTGCCAGCAGGCCGGGTCCTGGGGCCCAGACCCAGTACTTC. It translates to CASRPGPGAQTQYF.